Presented here are 15 T cell receptor beta chains from one specimen sequenced in a study of blood T cells in healthy people across ages. The authors ran a second PCR of roughly 6 to 12 cycles using a sample-barcoded 5' primer and a J-beta primer mix. MiXCR was run by TCRdb on the 5' RACE reads, yielding one entry per CDR3 protein. The sample records under 950,000 distinct CDR3 sequences, 22% being singletons. Input material: blood. The receptor source for this set is a man in his 70s in good health.

This clonotype occurred a few times. The chain is built from TRBV6-6 and TRBJ1-2, with 9 bases aligning to TRBD1. CDR1 is MNHNY, CDR2 SVGAGI, per germline (reference sequence). Trimming cost V 7 bases and J 0 bases; bases outside gene matches: 3. This CDR3 spans 14 amino acids. CDR3 residues: CASKNRGPNYGYTF. The CDR3 coding sequence is TGTGCCAGCAAAAACAGGGGGCCTAACTATGGCTACACCTTC.

This clonotype was seen a handful of times. A much larger clone lies one base from this, so it may be a read error. The chain is built from TRBV12-3 or TRBV12-4 and TRBJ1-1; 7 bases agree with TRBD1. This CDR3 is built from 14 residues. CDR3 in DNA: TGTGCCAGCAGTTCGACGGACAGGAACACTAAAGCTTTCTTT. The encoded protein is CASSSTDRNTKAFF.

The sample holds a few counts of this clonotype. This CDR3 fails to terminate in the conserved phenylalanine or tryptophan, so it likely reflects a read error. The V and J genes are TRBV14 and TRBJ2-5; D is possibly TRBD1 or TRBD2 (5 bases each). Judging by the DNA end, TRBJ2-1 fits better; the J call may be wrong. The CDR3 has 15 amino acids. Per the germline V gene, CDR1 is SGHDN and CDR2 is FVKESK. CDR3: CASSHPRGYYNEQFL. The DNA of the CDR3 is TGTGCCAGCAGCCACCCGAGGGGATACTACAATGAGCAGTTCCTC.

This clonotype was found a few times. This rearrangement joins TRBV11-2 to TRBJ2-7; 8 positions agree with TRBD1. This CDR3 comprises 17 residues. In germline, CDR1 is SGHAT, CDR2 FQNNGV. V dropped 3 bases and J dropped 3; count of bases not matched to a gene: 13. DNA for the CDR3: TGTGCCAGCAGCTTGGATACCGGGACAGGATTTAACTACGAGCAGTACGTC. This encodes CASSLDTGTGFNYEQYV.

This clonotype was seen repeatedly, ten times or more. The chain employs TRBV10-3 and TRBJ2-5; D is possibly TRBD1 (7 bases). Germline V gene data show CDR1 as ENHRY and CDR2 as SYGVKD. The V gene lost 3 bases and the J gene lost 2 bases, with 13 bases spanning the gap. The CDR3 contains 15 residues. The CDR3 loop reads CAISEGGGGQETQYF. CDR3 nucleotide sequence: TGTGCCATCAGTGAAGGAGGGGGCGGACAAGAGACCCAGTACTTC.

This clonotype was detected only a few times. Its ends do not fully match the called genes, so a read error is possible. The chain recombines TRBV24-1 with TRBJ2-4; no reliable D call. Germline loops: CDR1 KGHDR, CDR2 SFDVKD. This CDR3 has 14 amino acids. As DNA, the CDR3 is TGTGCCACCAGTGACGGAATAGCCAAAAACACTCAGTACTTC. Residues: CATSDGIAKNTQYF.

This clonotype has more than one count but fewer than ten. The chain uses TRBV6-1 and TRBJ1-3; D may be TRBD1 (6 bases). Germline values: CDR1 MNHNS, CDR2 SASEGT. CDR3 length equals 18 residues. V was trimmed by 6 bases and J by 1 base, leaving 22 bases between them. CDR3 in amino acids: CASSVAPRGQISGNTIYF. CDR3 nucleotide sequence: TGTGCCAGCAGCGTCGCGCCGAGGGGACAAATATCTGGAAACACCATATATTTT.

V and J are TRBV12-3 or TRBV12-4 and TRBJ1-5; a weak D match, TRBD1 (5 bases). V was clipped by 3 bases and J by 7 bases, with 10 bases between them. The CDR3 totals 13 residues. The CDR3 loop is CASSFEGVQPQHF. The CDR3 DNA is TGTGCCAGCAGTTTCGAAGGGGTACAGCCCCAGCATTTT.

This clonotype was counted a few times. This CDR3 reads CASSLIRDVADTQYF. The CDR3 nucleotides read TGCGCCAGCAGCTTGATCCGGGACGTGGCAGATACGCAGTATTTT. V and J are TRBV5-1 and TRBJ2-3; tentatively, D is TRBD1 or TRBD2 (5 bases each). CDR1 SGHRS and CDR2 YFSETQ come from the germline V gene. The CDR3 has 15 amino acids. The V end lost 1 base, the J end lost 4 bases, and 13 bases lay between the germline ends.

The table lists this clonotype with many counts. The chain uses TRBV5-1 and TRBJ2-1; 8 bases line up with TRBD2. Germline V CDR1 and CDR2: SGHRS, YFSETQ. Unmatched junction bases numbered 12, after V lost 6 bases and J lost 7 bases. There are 15 residues in the CDR3. CDR3 amino acids: CASKTRGGGRNEQFF. The CDR3 DNA follows: TGCGCCAGCAAAACTCGGGGGGGAGGTCGGAATGAGCAGTTCTTC.

Details on this clonotype: One end of the junction varies from germline; a read error may be responsible. The chain is built from TRBV5-1 and TRBJ2-1; the match to TRBD2 covers 7 bases. The length of the CDR3 is 16 residues. Looked up from germline, CDR1 is SGHRS and CDR2 is YFSETQ. CDR3 sequence (DNA): TGCGCCAGCAGCTTGGGGGGCGGGAGCTCCTGCAATGAGCAGTTCTTC. Translation gives CASSLGGGSSCNEQFF.

V gene TRBV20-1 combines with J gene TRBJ2-3, with D possibly TRBD2 on 6 matching bases. The CDR3 totals 14 residues. Per the germline V gene, CDR1 is DFQATT and CDR2 is SNEGSKA (reference sequence). With 8 bases removed from V and 0 bases from J, the gap between germline ends came to 15 bases. The CDR3 region is CSLTLGTSTDTQYF. CDR3 sequence (DNA): TGCAGTCTAACCCTGGGGACTAGCACAGATACGCAGTATTTT.

This clonotype was seen a handful of times. V is TRBV7-9 and J is TRBJ2-5; D gene uncertain. The assigned J gene may be wrong: the sequence end matches TRBJ2-1 better. There are 12 residues in the CDR3. The germline gives CDR1 SEHNR, CDR2 FQNEAQ (reference sequence). The CDR3 sequence is CASSEAYGEQFF. The CDR3 nucleotides read TGTGCCAGCAGCGAAGCCTATGGTGAGCAGTTCTTC.

This clonotype was detected a few times. V usage is TRBV25-1 and J usage is TRBJ1-1; a possible D gene is TRBD1 (6 bases). Germline V gives CDR1 MGHDK, CDR2 SYGVNS. This CDR3 is 16 amino acids long. V lost 3 bases and J lost 1, with 15 bases in between. The CDR3 DNA reads as TGTGCCAGCAGTGAGCCCGGGGGGCGAGGGAACACTGAAGCTTTCTTT. Translating it yields CASSEPGGRGNTEAFF.

The V and J genes are TRBV19 and TRBJ1-2; unclear D gene. V was clipped by 6 bases and J by 8 bases, with 16 bases between them. CDR1 is LNHDA and CDR2 is SQIVND in the germline V gene (reference sequence). The CDR3 is 13 amino acids. The CDR3 region is CASRDLMDQGYTF. DNA of the CDR3: TGTGCCAGTAGGGACTTAATGGACCAAGGCTACACCTTC.